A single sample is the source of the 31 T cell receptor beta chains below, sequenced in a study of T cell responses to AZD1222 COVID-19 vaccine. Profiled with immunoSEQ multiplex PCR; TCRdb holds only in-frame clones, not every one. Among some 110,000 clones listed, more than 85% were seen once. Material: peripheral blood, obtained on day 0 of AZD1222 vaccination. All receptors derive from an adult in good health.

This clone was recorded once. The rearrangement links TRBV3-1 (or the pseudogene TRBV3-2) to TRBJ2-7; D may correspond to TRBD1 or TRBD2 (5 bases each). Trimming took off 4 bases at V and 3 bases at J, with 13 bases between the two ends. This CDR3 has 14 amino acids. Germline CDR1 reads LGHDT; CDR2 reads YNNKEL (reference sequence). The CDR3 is CASSLRDADYEQYF. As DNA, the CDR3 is TGTGCCAGCAGCCTCCGGGACGCAGACTACGAGCAGTACTTC.

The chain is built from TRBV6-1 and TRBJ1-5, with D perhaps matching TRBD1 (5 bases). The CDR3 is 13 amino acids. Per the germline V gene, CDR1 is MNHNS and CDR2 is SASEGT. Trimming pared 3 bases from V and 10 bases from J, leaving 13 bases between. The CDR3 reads CASSEDISAPQHF. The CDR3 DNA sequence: TGTGCCAGCAGTGAGGACATTTCCGCCCCCCAGCATTTT.

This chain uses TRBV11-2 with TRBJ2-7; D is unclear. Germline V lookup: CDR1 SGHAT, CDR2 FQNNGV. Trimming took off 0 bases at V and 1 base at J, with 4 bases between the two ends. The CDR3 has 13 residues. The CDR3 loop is CASSLDRSYEQYF. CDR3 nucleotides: TGTGCCAGCAGCTTAGACAGATCCTACGAGCAGTACTTC.

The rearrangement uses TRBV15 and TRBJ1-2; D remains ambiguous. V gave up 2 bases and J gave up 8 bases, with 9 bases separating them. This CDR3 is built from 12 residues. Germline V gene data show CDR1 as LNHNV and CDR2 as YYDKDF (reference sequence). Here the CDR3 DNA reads TGTGCCACCAGCAGACCTACCGGGGGCTACACCTTC. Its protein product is CATSRPTGGYTF.

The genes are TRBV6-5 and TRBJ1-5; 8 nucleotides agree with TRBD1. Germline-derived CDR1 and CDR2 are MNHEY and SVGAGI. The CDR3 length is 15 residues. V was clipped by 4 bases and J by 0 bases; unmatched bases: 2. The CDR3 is CASSSDRGSNQPQHF. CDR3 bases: TGTGCCAGCAGTTCCGACAGGGGTAGCAATCAGCCCCAGCATTTT.

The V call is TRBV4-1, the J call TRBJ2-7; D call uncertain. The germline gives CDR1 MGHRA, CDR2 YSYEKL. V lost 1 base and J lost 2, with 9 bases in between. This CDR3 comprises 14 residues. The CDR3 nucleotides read TGCGCCAGCAGCCAAGTTTCGCGGACCTACGAGCAGTACTTC. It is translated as CASSQVSRTYEQYF.

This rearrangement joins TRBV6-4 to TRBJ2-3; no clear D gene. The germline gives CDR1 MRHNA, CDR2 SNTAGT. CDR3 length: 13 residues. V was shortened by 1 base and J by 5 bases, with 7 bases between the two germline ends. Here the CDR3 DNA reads TGTGCCAGCAGTGACTTCCTCGGAGATACGCAGTATTTT. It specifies CASSDFLGDTQYF.

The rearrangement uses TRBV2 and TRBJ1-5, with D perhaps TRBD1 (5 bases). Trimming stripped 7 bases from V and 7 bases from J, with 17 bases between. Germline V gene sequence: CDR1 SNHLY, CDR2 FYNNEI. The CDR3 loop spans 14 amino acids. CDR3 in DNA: TGTGCCAGCACCCGTGGGGCGGTGGGGCAGCCCCAGCATTTT. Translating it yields CASTRGAVGQPQHF.

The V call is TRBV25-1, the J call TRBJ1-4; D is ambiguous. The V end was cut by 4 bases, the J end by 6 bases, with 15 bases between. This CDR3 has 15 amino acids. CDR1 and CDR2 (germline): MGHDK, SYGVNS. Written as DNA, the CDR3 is TGTGCCAGCAGTGCCTTAACGAAGGGTCATGAAAAACTGTTTTTT. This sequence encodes CASSALTKGHEKLFF.

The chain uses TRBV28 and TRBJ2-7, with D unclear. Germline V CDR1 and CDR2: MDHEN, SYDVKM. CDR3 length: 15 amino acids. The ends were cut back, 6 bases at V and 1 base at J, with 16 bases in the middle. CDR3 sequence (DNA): TGTGCCAGCAGCACCCCGCAGGCACCTTCCTACGAGCAGTACTTC. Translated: CASSTPQAPSYEQYF.

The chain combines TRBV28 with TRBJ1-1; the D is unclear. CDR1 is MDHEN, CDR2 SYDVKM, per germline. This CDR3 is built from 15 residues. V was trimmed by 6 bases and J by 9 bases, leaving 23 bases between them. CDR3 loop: CASRPLDPRRSKAFF. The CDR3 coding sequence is TGTGCCAGCAGGCCCTTGGACCCGAGGAGAAGTAAAGCTTTCTTT.

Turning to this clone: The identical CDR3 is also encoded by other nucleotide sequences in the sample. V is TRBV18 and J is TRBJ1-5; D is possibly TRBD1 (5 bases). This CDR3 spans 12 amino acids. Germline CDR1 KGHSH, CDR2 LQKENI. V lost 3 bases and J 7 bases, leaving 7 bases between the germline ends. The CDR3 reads CASSPGGQPQHF. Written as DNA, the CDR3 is TGTGCCAGCTCACCCGGGGGGCAGCCCCAGCATTTT.

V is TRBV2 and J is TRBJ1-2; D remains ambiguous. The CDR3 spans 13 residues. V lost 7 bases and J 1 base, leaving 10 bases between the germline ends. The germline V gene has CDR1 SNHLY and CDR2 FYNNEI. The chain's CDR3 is CASIGSYNYGYTF. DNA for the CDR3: TGTGCCAGCATCGGCAGCTATAACTATGGCTACACCTTC.

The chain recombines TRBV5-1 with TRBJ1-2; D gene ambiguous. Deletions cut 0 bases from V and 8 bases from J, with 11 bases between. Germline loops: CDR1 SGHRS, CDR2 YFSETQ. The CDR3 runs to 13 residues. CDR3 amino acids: CASSLEVDSGYTF. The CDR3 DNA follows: TGCGCCAGCAGCTTGGAGGTGGATTCGGGCTACACCTTC. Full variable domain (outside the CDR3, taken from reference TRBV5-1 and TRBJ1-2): KAGVTQTPRYLIKTRGQQVTLSCSPISGHRSVSWYQQTPGQGLQFLFEYFSETQRNKGNFPGRFSGRQFSNSRSEMNVSTLELGDSALYLCASSLEVDSGYTFGSGTRLTVV.

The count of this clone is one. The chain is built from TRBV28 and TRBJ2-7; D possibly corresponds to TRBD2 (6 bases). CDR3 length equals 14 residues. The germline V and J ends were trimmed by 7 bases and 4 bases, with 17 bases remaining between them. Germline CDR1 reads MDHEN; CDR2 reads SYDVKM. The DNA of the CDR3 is TGTGCCAGCACCCGGGACTCTCTGCCGTACGAGCAGTACTTC. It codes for CASTRDSLPYEQYF.

CDR3 protein: CAIARDVSYNEQFF. As DNA, the CDR3 is TGTGCGATCGCGAGGGATGTCTCCTACAATGAGCAGTTCTTC. The chain employs TRBV6-6 and TRBJ2-1; D perhaps matches TRBD2 (5 bases). The CDR3 covers 14 residues. CDR1 is MNHNY, CDR2 SVGAGI, per germline (reference sequence).

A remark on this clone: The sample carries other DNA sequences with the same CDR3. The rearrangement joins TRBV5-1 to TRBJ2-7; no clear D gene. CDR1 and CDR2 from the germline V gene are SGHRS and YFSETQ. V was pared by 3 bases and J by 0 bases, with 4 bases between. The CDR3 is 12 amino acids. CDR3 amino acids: CASSSSSYEQYF. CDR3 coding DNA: TGCGCCAGCAGCTCTTCCTCCTACGAGCAGTACTTC.

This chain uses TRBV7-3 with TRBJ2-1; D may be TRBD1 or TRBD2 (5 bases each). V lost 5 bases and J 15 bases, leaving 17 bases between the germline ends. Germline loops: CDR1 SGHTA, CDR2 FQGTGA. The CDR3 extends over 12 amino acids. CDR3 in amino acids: CASSPRDGFLFF. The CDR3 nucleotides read TGTGCCAGCAGCCCAAGGGACGGCTTCCTGTTCTTC.

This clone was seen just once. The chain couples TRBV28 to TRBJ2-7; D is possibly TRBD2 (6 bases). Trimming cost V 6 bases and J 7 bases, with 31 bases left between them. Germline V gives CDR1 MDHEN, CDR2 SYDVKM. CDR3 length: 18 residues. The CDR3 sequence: CASRLTLLGPRGFREQYF. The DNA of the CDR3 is TGTGCCAGCAGACTTACATTACTCGGTCCGCGGGGCTTTAGGGAGCAGTACTTC.

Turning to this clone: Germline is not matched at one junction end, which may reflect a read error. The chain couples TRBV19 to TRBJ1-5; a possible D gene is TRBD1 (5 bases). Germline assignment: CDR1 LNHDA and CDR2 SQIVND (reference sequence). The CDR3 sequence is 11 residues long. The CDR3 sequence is CASSRTGTHLF. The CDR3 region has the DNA TGTGCCAGTAGTAGAACCGGGACTCACCTTTTT.

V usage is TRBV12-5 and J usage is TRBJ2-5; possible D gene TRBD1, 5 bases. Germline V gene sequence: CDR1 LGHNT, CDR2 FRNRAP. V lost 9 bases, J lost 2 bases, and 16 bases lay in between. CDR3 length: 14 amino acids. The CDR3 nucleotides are TGTGCTAGCGGATGGGGCGGTTTACAAGAGACCCAGTACTTC. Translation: CASGWGGLQETQYF.

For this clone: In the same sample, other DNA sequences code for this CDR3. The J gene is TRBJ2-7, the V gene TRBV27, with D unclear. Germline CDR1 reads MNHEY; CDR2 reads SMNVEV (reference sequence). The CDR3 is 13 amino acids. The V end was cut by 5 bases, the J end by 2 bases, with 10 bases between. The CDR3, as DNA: TGTGCCAGCAGTCCCGGGCCAACCTACGAGCAGTACTTC. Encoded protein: CASSPGPTYEQYF.

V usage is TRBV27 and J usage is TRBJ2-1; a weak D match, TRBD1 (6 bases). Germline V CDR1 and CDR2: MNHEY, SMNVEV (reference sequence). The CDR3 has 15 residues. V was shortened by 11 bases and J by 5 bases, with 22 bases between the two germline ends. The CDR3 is CASQPFRTANNEQFF. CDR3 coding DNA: TGTGCCTCACAGCCTTTTCGGACAGCAAACAATGAGCAGTTCTTC.

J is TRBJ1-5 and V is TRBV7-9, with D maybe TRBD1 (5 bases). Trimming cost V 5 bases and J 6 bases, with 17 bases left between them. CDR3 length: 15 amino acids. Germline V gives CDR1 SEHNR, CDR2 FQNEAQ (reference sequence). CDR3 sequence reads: CASSPTGPGGQPQHF. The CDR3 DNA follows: TGTGCCAGCAGCCCTACGGGCCCTGGGGGTCAGCCCCAGCATTTT.

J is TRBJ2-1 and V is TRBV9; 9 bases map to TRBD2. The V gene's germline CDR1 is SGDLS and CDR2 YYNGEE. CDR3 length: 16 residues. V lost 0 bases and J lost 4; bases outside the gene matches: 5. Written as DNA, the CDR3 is TGTGCCAGCAGCGTAGGGGCTAGCGGGATTTACAATGAGCAGTTCTTC. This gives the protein CASSVGASGIYNEQFF.

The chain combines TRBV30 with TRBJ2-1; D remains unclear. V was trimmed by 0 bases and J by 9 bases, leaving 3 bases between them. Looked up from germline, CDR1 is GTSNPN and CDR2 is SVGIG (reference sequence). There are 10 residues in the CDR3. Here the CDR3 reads CAWSVVEQFF. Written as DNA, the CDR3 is TGTGCCTGGAGTGTAGTTGAGCAGTTCTTC.

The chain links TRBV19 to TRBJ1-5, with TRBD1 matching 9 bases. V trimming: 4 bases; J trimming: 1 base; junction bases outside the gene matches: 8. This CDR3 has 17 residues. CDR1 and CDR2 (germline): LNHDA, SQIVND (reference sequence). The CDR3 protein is CASSTYSGTGSNQPQHF. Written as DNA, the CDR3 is TGTGCCAGTAGTACCTACTCCGGGACAGGGAGCAATCAGCCCCAGCATTTT.

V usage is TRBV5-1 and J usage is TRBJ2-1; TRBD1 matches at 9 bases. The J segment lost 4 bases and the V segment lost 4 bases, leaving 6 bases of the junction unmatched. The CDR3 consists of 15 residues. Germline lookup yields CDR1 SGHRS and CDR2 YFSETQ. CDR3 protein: CASSVQGAQYNEQFF. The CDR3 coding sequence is TGCGCCAGCAGCGTACAGGGGGCTCAATACAATGAGCAGTTCTTC.

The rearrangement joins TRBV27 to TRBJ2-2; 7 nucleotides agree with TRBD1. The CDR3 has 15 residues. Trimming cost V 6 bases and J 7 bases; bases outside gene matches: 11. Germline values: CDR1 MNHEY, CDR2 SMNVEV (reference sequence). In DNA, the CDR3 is TGTGCCAGCAGCCGTATCGGGGACAGTCGCGGGGAGCTGTTTTTT. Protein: CASSRIGDSRGELFF.

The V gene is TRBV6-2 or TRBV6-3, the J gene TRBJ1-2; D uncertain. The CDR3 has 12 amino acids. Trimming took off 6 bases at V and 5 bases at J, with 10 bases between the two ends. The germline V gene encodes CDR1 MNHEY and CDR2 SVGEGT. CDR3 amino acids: CASSSSLYGYTF. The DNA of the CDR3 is TGTGCCAGCAGCTCTTCCTTGTATGGCTACACCTTC.

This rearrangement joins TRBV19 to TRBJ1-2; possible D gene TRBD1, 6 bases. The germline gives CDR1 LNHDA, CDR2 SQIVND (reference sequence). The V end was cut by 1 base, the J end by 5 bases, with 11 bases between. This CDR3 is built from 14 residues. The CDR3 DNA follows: TGTGCCAGTAGTATAGCCAGGGGTAGATATGGCTACACCTTC. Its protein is CASSIARGRYGYTF.